The 4 T cell receptor beta chains below come from one sample, sequenced in a study of blood T cell repertoires in COVID-19. Profiling relied on immunoSEQ multiplex PCR, and the TCRdb table lists in-frame clones only, not all of them. Of some 210,000 clones listed, roughly 89% are singletons. Specimen: peripheral blood. These receptors came from a man aged 60 to 69 who had recovered from COVID-19.

This clone was recorded a few times. The rearrangement joins TRBV30 to TRBJ1-6, with D unclear. This CDR3 contains 13 residues. Germline V gene lookup returns CDR1 GTSNPN and CDR2 SVGIG (reference sequence). The V end was cut by 4 bases, the J end by 10 bases, with 14 bases between. CDR3 in amino acids: CAWNGIGNSPLHF. The DNA for the CDR3 is TGTGCCTGGAACGGGATAGGAAACTCACCCCTCCACTTT.

The rearrangement links TRBV11-2 to TRBJ2-7; D is uncertain. This CDR3 is built from 13 residues. V lost 2 bases and J lost 2, with 7 bases in between. The germline V gene has CDR1 SGHAT and CDR2 FQNNGV. In nucleotides, the CDR3 is TGTGCCAGCAGCTTAAAACAGCCCTACGAGCAGTACTTC. Translating it yields CASSLKQPYEQYF. Looking up the rest from reference TRBV11-2 and TRBJ2-7 gives the full variable domain: EAGVAQSPRYKIIEKRQSVAFWCNPISGHATLYWYQQILGQGPKLLIQFQNNGVVDDSQLPKDRFSAERLKGVDSTLKIQPAKLEDSAVYLCASSLKQPYEQYFGPGTRLTVT.

The chain uses TRBV18 and TRBJ1-2; possibly TRBD1 for D (5 bases). The CDR3 sequence is 13 residues long. Germline CDR1 and CDR2: KGHSH and LQKENI. The V gene lost 4 bases and the J gene lost 7 bases, with 13 bases spanning the gap. DNA for the CDR3: TGTGCCAGCTCACTAACAGGACCCCCTGGCTACACCTTC. Translating it yields CASSLTGPPGYTF.

This rearrangement joins TRBV4-1 to TRBJ2-3, with TRBD2 matching 9 bases. The germline CDR1 and CDR2 sequences are MGHRA and YSYEKL. The CDR3 consists of 17 residues. V shed 0 bases and J 7 bases; nucleotides not matched to a gene: 11. Written as DNA, the CDR3 is TGCGCCAGCAGCCAAGACACCCCTAGCGGGATAACGAATACGCAGTATTTT. Encoded protein: CASSQDTPSGITNTQYF.